In its sample, the clone carrying this T cell receptor (beta chain) was seen once. Its antigen remains unknown. The PCR made use of 60 Vbeta and 13 Jbeta primers. In the original processing: In a later analysis, about 12 million of approximately 81 million unique beta chains occurred in at least two donors. TCRdb's table, derived via immunoSEQ multiplex PCR, lists solely in-frame clones and lacks some. Clonal size and the V and J genes are those of that table, whereas D and trimming came from the DNA. The data show about 150,000 clones, about three quarters seen once. The CDR3 consists of 13 residues. The V and J ends lost 5 bases and 4 bases respectively, with 11 bases between them. From germline, CDR1 is MDHEN and CDR2 SYDVKM. The source of the sample is a study of cytomegalovirus exposure and HLA in healthy donors. Study observations and caveats: The authors enumerated under 200 TCR beta chains as linked to cytomegalovirus.

The receptor's source is a man aged 35 to 55 in good health and CMV-seropositive. The chain is built from TRBV28 and TRBJ1-2; D remains ambiguous. The sequenced sample was PBMCs. The CDR3 is CASSPKLLYGYTF. The CDR3 DNA sequence: TGTGCCAGCAGTCCGAAGTTACTCTATGGCTACACCTTC.